This T cell receptor (beta chain) was found in a study of beta chain features in type 1 diabetes. Study-level points and caveats: For type 1 diabetes patients, VDJ junctions showed fewer insertions and more deletions. Healthy donors had naive, central memory and Treg TCRB repertoires that appeared less similar than those seen among patients.

Ten or more counts support this clone. Its target is not known. Germline V gene data show CDR1 as SGHRS and CDR2 as YFSETQ. Trimming took 3 bases from V and 7 from J; bases not matched to a gene: 5. This CDR3 is 15 amino acids long. cDNA synthesis used the whole RNA isolate, giving expressed TCRB sequences. The assay was immunoSEQ multiplex PCR, and TCRdb's table has in-frame clones only and misses some. This sample has about 210,000 clones, with under 13% found just once. The authors took one heparinised blood draw, averaging about 116 mL, from each donor. Cell sorting via CD45RO/CCR7/CD25/CD127/CD95/CD27 was performed to obtain CD4+ naive, central memory, regulatory and stem cell-like memory cells.

Sequenced sample: central memory CD4+ T cells from blood. The chain combines TRBV5-1 with TRBJ2-1; TRBD2 aligns across 12 bases. The sequence was collected from a man between 18 and 35 years old in good health. The DNA of the CDR3 is TGCGCCAGCAGCTCTCGACTAGCGGGAGATAATGAGCAGTTCTTC. It is translated as CASSSRLAGDNEQFF.